Presented here are 4 T cell receptor beta chains from one specimen sequenced in a study of PD-1 blockade in classical Hodgkin lymphoma (dated by TCRdb to about 2020). Library construction relied on the immunoSEQ multiplex PCR assay. In TCRdb, the immuneACCESS table is reduced to in-frame sequences with V and J assigned. These tables do not hold every clone; where another copy was compared, an unresolved V gene accounts for under half, and the others remain unexplained. Present in this sample are approximately 30,000 clones, 72% of which were seen just once. Of the sample, roughly 3.4% is held by the ten largest clones. Read against the paper, the sample's time point label means: cycle 4 day 1 (C4D1), after five to seven weeks of nivolumab. Relapse after autologous stem cell transplantation had occurred in all trial patients, and cohorts A, B and C were distinguished by prior brentuximab vedotin exposure.

The sequenced sample was peripheral blood mononuclear cells (PBMCs), obtained before the fourth cycle of nivolumab. The receptors here all came from a human donor with classical Hodgkin lymphoma.

V is TRBV7-2 and J is TRBJ2-7; 7 bases align to TRBD2. Germline CDR1 and CDR2: SGHTA and FQGNSA. V trimming: 0 bases; J trimming: 0 bases; junction bases outside the gene matches: 5. The length of the CDR3 is 16 residues. CDR3 in DNA: TGTGCCAGCAGCTTAGCGGGAGGGAGGACCTCCTACGAGCAGTACTTC. Encoded protein: CASSLAGGRTSYEQYF.

This clone came up a few times. This chain links TRBV7-8 with TRBJ2-7; D gene uncertain. Trimming pared 1 base from V and 3 bases from J, leaving 4 bases between. The CDR3 length is 12 residues. Germline V gene sequence: CDR1 SGHVS, CDR2 FQNEAQ. The CDR3 DNA sequence: TGTGCCAGCAGCTTAGGGAGCTACGAGCAGTACTTC. This codes for CASSLGSYEQYF.

V usage is TRBV9 and J usage is TRBJ2-1; 9 bases line up with TRBD2. Germline CDR1 is SGDLS and CDR2 is YYNGEE. This CDR3 comprises 14 residues. The V and J ends lost 2 bases and 9 bases, in that order; junction bases with no gene match: 6. The CDR3, as DNA: TGTGCCAGCAGCGTGAGGGCGGGAGGGGGTGAGCAGTTCTTC. Its protein is CASSVRAGGGEQFF.

The chain links TRBV4-1 to TRBJ1-3, with D possibly TRBD1 on 5 matching bases. The germline V gene encodes CDR1 MGHRA and CDR2 YSYEKL. The CDR3 has 18 amino acids. V was trimmed by 0 bases and J by 2 bases, leaving 17 bases between them. The CDR3 sequence is CASSQERPGPEAGNTIYF. CDR3 bases: TGCGCCAGCAGCCAAGAACGTCCGGGACCTGAGGCTGGAAACACCATATATTTT.